One and the same sample provided the 30 T cell receptor beta chains below, sequenced in a study of control samples from healthy donors and cancer patients. Some clones are missing from TCRdb's copy, which holds only in-frame ones; the method was immunoSEQ multiplex PCR. The sample records approximately 82,000 clones, approximately 89% being singletons. Sample: blood. The receptors shown here come from a man in his forties or fifties in good health.

V is TRBV9 and J is TRBJ1-4, with 11 bases lining up with TRBD1. CDR1 SGDLS and CDR2 YYNGEE come from the germline V gene. The CDR3 loop spans 15 amino acids. The V segment lost 4 bases and the J segment 4 bases; nucleotides outside the gene matches: 3. The CDR3 DNA sequence: TGTGCCAGCAGCAAGGACAGGGGGCTTAATGAAAAACTGTTTTTT. Its protein product is CASSKDRGLNEKLFF.

J is TRBJ1-5 and V is TRBV23-1, with 12 positions matching TRBD1. TRBV23-1 is noted as an ORF with a role that remains uncertain. J lost 1 base, V lost 2 bases, and 6 bases had no gene match. CDR3 length: 18 amino acids. The CDR3 reads CASSQAAGTGGSNQPQHF. Written as DNA, the CDR3 is TGCGCCAGCAGTCAAGCGGCAGGGACAGGGGGCAGCAATCAGCCCCAGCATTTT.

The chain combines TRBV2 with TRBJ2-3, with D perhaps TRBD1 (5 bases). Trimming removed 3 bases from V and 5 bases from J, with 6 bases in between. This CDR3 contains 12 residues. Germline lookup yields CDR1 SNHLY and CDR2 FYNNEI. The CDR3 protein is CASSDREDTQYF. The CDR3 DNA reads TGTGCCAGCAGTGACAGGGAAGATACGCAGTATTTT. The whole variable domain, filled in from reference TRBV2 and TRBJ2-3, reads EPEVTQTPSHQVTQMGQEVILRCVPISNHLYFYWYRQILGQKVEFLVSFYNNEISEKSEIFDDQFSVERPDGSNFTLKIRSTKLEDSAMYFCASSDREDTQYFGPGTRLTVL.

The chain couples TRBV10-1 to TRBJ2-7; TRBD1 agrees at 7 bases. Trimming cost V 6 bases and J 9 bases; bases outside gene matches: 8. Germline-derived CDR1 and CDR2 are WNHNN and SYGVQD (reference sequence). The CDR3 consists of 12 residues. The CDR3 bases are TGCGCCAGCAGCGAGGGGGCAGGCCGGCAGTACTTC. The encoded protein is CASSEGAGRQYF.

Worth noting for this clone: This sample includes further DNA sequences coding for the same CDR3. This chain joins TRBV6-2 or TRBV6-3 and TRBJ2-1, with D unclear. The germline CDR1 and CDR2 sequences are MNHEY and SVGEGT. V gave up 2 bases and J gave up 5 bases, with 7 bases separating them. The CDR3 has 13 residues. CDR3 sequence: CASSYGSNNEQFF. For the CDR3, the DNA is TGTGCCAGCAGTTACGGTAGTAACAATGAGCAGTTCTTC.

The rearrangement joins TRBV11-3 to TRBJ2-2; D perhaps matches TRBD2 (6 bases). The CDR3 extends over 16 amino acids. Germline V CDR1 and CDR2: SGHNT, YENEEA. Trimming cost V 1 base and J 3 bases, with 12 bases left between them. The CDR3 protein is CASSLAGLLDTGELFF. CDR3 nucleotide sequence: TGTGCCAGCAGCTTAGCGGGACTCCTCGACACCGGGGAGCTGTTTTTT.

The gene calls are TRBV7-8 and TRBJ1-1; D gene ambiguous. Per germline, CDR1 SGHVS and CDR2 FQNEAQ. CDR3 length: 13 amino acids. The V gene lost 1 base and the J gene lost 3 bases, with 6 bases spanning the gap. This CDR3 reads CASSLDRDTEAFF. The CDR3 DNA follows: TGTGCCAGCAGCTTAGACCGGGACACTGAAGCTTTCTTT.

Concerning this clone: No conserved phenylalanine or tryptophan ends this CDR3, so it is likely a read error. The chain combines TRBV19 with TRBJ2-7; 14 bases match TRBD2. CDR1 LNHDA and CDR2 SQIVND come from the germline V gene (reference sequence). The CDR3 contains 16 residues. The J segment lost 4 bases and the V segment lost 10 bases, leaving 12 bases of the junction unmatched. The CDR3 region is CATTGLAGAGRYEQYL. CDR3 sequence (DNA): TGTGCCACCACGGGACTAGCGGGAGCGGGGCGGTACGAGCAGTACCTC.

This chain uses TRBV5-6 with TRBJ1-1, with D perhaps matching TRBD1 (6 bases). The germline V gene has CDR1 SGHDT and CDR2 YYEEEE. The CDR3 extends over 14 amino acids. V was cut by 1 base and J by 1 base, with 8 bases left in between. Here the CDR3 reads CASSLRTENTEAFF. The CDR3 DNA reads as TGTGCCAGCAGCTTGCGGACAGAGAACACTGAAGCTTTCTTT. The full variable domain, with the rest looked up from reference TRBV5-6 and TRBJ1-1, is DAGVTQSPTHLIKTRGQQVTLRCSPKSGHDTVSWYQQALGQGPQFIFQYYEEEERQRGNFPDRFSGHQFPNYSSELNVNALLLGDSALYLCASSLRTENTEAFFGQGTRLTVV.

The chain links TRBV24-1 to TRBJ1-2; perhaps TRBD1 as D (5 bases). The CDR3 covers 14 residues. Germline V gene lookup returns CDR1 KGHDR and CDR2 SFDVKD. V was shortened by 5 bases and J by 8 bases, with 17 bases between the two germline ends. This chain's CDR3 is CATSVSSGAGGYTF. The CDR3 bases are TGTGCCACCAGTGTTTCCTCGGGTGCAGGGGGCTACACCTTC.

CDR3 protein: CASSANGGYGYTF. Written as DNA, the CDR3 is TGTGCCAGCAGCGCGAACGGCGGATATGGCTACACCTTC. The genes are TRBV7-8 and TRBJ1-2; D call uncertain. The V gene's germline CDR1 is SGHVS and CDR2 FQNEAQ. The CDR3 has 13 residues. V shed 5 bases and J shed 5 bases, with 12 bases lying between them.

The gene calls are TRBV9 and TRBJ2-5; the D gene is possibly TRBD1 (5 bases). Germline assignment: CDR1 SGDLS and CDR2 YYNGEE. Trimming removed 0 bases at V and 7 bases at J, with 19 bases between. This CDR3 is built from 16 residues. This chain's CDR3 is CASSVGSSLDRGTQYF. The CDR3 DNA is TGTGCCAGCAGCGTAGGTAGTAGCCTGGATAGGGGGACCCAGTACTTC.

The chain has TRBV7-9 and TRBJ2-3, with 7 bases aligning to TRBD1. CDR3 length: 14 residues. V shed 3 bases, J shed 2 bases, and the junction held 2 bases outside the gene matches. In germline, CDR1 is SEHNR, CDR2 FQNEAQ (reference sequence). The CDR3 coding sequence is TGTGCCAGCAGCTTCGACAGGGACACAGATACGCAGTATTTT. Amino acids: CASSFDRDTDTQYF.

This clone has only a few counts. The chain employs TRBV10-2 and TRBJ1-4; possible D gene TRBD1, 6 bases. This CDR3 contains 16 residues. The ends were cut back, 3 bases at V and 2 bases at J, with 13 bases in the middle. Germline CDR1 and CDR2: WSHSY and SAAADI. DNA of the CDR3: TGCGCCAGCAGTGAACACAGGGTCGGCACTAATGAAAAACTGTTTTTT. Translation gives CASSEHRVGTNEKLFF.

The rearrangement links TRBV25-1 to TRBJ1-3; D is undetermined. CDR1 and CDR2 (germline): MGHDK, SYGVNS. V was pared by 1 base and J by 7 bases, with 11 bases between. The CDR3 length is 14 residues. The CDR3 bases are TGTGCCAGCAGTGAATTCGGGGTTATCAACACCATATATTTT. Translation gives CASSEFGVINTIYF. Combining the CDR3 with reference TRBV25-1 and TRBJ1-3 gives the whole variable domain EADIYQTPRYLVIGTGKKITLECSQTMGHDKMYWYQQDPGMELHLIHYSYGVNSTEKGDLSSESTVSRIRTEHFPLTLESARPSHTSQYLCASSEFGVINTIYFGEGSWLTVV.

The chain carries TRBV7-9 and TRBJ2-7; 7 bases are shared with TRBD1. Germline trimming cut 3 bases from V and 0 bases from J; bases unmatched to any gene: 5. Germline CDR1 is SEHNR and CDR2 is FQNEAQ (reference sequence). This CDR3 spans 15 amino acids. This CDR3 is CASSFWDRSSYEQYF. CDR3 bases: TGTGCCAGCAGCTTCTGGGACAGAAGCTCCTACGAGCAGTACTTC. Filled out from reference TRBV7-9 and TRBJ2-7, the complete variable domain reads DTGVSQNPRHKITKRGQNVTFRCDPISEHNRLYWYRQTLGQGPEFLTYFQNEAQLEKSRLLSDRFSAERPKGSFSTLEIQRTEQGDSAMYLCASSFWDRSSYEQYFGPGTRLTVT.

The V and J genes are TRBV7-2 and TRBJ1-2; D unclear. The V end lost 5 bases, the J end lost 2 bases, and 9 bases lay between the germline ends. CDR1 is SGHTA and CDR2 is FQGNSA in the germline V gene. The CDR3 length is 13 residues. The CDR3: CASSNNGNYGYTF. CDR3 nucleotides: TGTGCCAGCAGCAATAATGGAAACTATGGCTACACCTTC.

This clone was detected only a few times. The V gene is TRBV19, the J gene TRBJ1-2, with unresolved D. The V end was cut by 6 bases, the J end by 0 bases, with 14 bases between. Germline CDR1 is LNHDA and CDR2 is SQIVND (reference sequence). The CDR3 extends over 15 amino acids. CDR3 loop: CASRFLGSPNYGYTF. CDR3 sequence (DNA): TGTGCCAGTAGATTCCTTGGGTCCCCTAACTATGGCTACACCTTC.

The chain has TRBV5-8 and TRBJ1-2, with D unclear. Per the germline V gene, CDR1 is SGHTS and CDR2 is YDEGEE. The length of the CDR3 is 11 residues. V gave up 5 bases and J gave up 5 bases, with 7 bases separating them. CDR3 region: CASRVRYGYTF. The CDR3 DNA reads TGTGCCAGCAGAGTGAGATATGGCTACACCTTC.

The J gene is TRBJ1-1, the V gene TRBV25-1; tentative D call: TRBD1 (5 bases). The V end was cut by 6 bases, the J end by 1 base, with 9 bases between. The CDR3 contains 13 residues. Germline values: CDR1 MGHDK, CDR2 SYGVNS. The CDR3 nucleotides read TGTGCCAGCAGCGGGGACTGGAACACTGAAGCTTTCTTT. Its translation: CASSGDWNTEAFF.

The chain uses TRBV7-3 and TRBJ2-1, with D perhaps TRBD2 (6 bases). Germline loops: CDR1 SGHTA, CDR2 FQGTGA. V lost 6 bases, J lost 5 bases, and 11 bases lay in between. CDR3 size: 13 residues. CDR3 residues: CASSTGSHNEQFF. DNA of the CDR3: TGTGCCAGCAGTACCGGGAGTCACAATGAGCAGTTCTTC.

In this sample, this clone turned up once. The chain joins TRBV11-3 to TRBJ2-7; no firm D call. V dropped 5 bases and J dropped 7 bases, with 24 bases sitting between them. In germline, CDR1 is SGHNT, CDR2 YENEEA. The CDR3 totals 16 residues. In DNA form, the CDR3 reads TGTGCCAGCAGCCCCCCTCTCGCAGCCAGCATCGTGGAGCAGTACTTC. Residues: CASSPPLAASIVEQYF.

This clone was recorded a few times. The rearrangement links TRBV28 to TRBJ2-2, with TRBD1 matching 8 bases. Trimming removed 3 bases from V and 2 bases from J; junction bases left unmatched: 8. Germline V gene lookup returns CDR1 MDHEN and CDR2 SYDVKM. The CDR3 is 17 residues long. The CDR3 DNA follows: TGTGCCAGCAGTTTCCCAGGGGGCACCGTTAACACCGGGGAGCTGTTTTTT. Amino acids: CASSFPGGTVNTGELFF. Variable domain in full (rest from reference TRBV28 and TRBJ2-2): DVKVTQSSRYLVKRTGEKVFLECVQDMDHENMFWYRQDPGLGLRLIYFSYDVKMKEKGDIPEGYSVSREKKERFSLILESASTNQTSMYLCASSFPGGTVNTGELFFGEGSRLTVL.

This chain connects TRBV4-1 to TRBJ2-7, with D tentatively TRBD1 or TRBD2 (6 bases each). CDR1 is MGHRA and CDR2 is YSYEKL in the germline V gene. V was cut by 3 bases and J by 6 bases, with 18 bases left in between. The CDR3 consists of 15 residues. CDR3 in amino acids: CASSQPWEGGGEQYF. The CDR3, as DNA: TGCGCCAGCAGCCAGCCCTGGGAAGGGGGAGGCGAGCAGTACTTC.

The chain recombines TRBV14 with TRBJ2-1; TRBD2 agrees at 10 bases. The CDR3 is 14 residues long. Per the germline V gene, CDR1 is SGHDN and CDR2 is FVKESK. V gave up 4 bases and J gave up 3 bases; unmatched junction bases: 0. As DNA, the CDR3 is TGTGCCAGCAGCCGGACTAGCGGCTACAATGAGCAGTTCTTC. As protein: CASSRTSGYNEQFF.

The chain links TRBV4-3 to TRBJ1-4; tentative D call: TRBD1 (5 bases). V was pared by 0 bases and J by 8 bases, with 13 bases between. CDR3 size: 15 residues. Per the germline V gene, CDR1 is LGHNA and CDR2 is YSLEER. CDR3 loop: CASSQDSGGQEKLFF. CDR3 DNA sequence: TGCGCCAGCAGCCAAGATAGCGGGGGTCAAGAAAAACTGTTTTTT.

The gene calls are TRBV3-1 (or the pseudogene TRBV3-2) and TRBJ1-2; D is undetermined. CDR1 and CDR2 (germline): LGHDT, YNNKEL (reference sequence). The CDR3 has 14 amino acids. V lost 1 base to trimming and J lost 6 bases, with 12 bases between them. CDR3: CASSQAGGPNGYTF. CDR3 DNA: TGTGCCAGCAGCCAAGCCGGAGGGCCCAATGGCTACACCTTC.

The chain carries TRBV5-1 and TRBJ1-6; weak D call: TRBD1 (6 bases). The CDR3 runs to 16 residues. Germline-derived CDR1 and CDR2 are SGHRS and YFSETQ. Trimming removed 5 bases from V and 1 base from J, with 13 bases in between. CDR3 sequence (DNA): TGCGCCAGCAGAGGAGGGGGTGGGTCCTATAATTCACCCCTCCACTTT. Translating it yields CASRGGGGSYNSPLHF.

The genes are TRBV4-3 and TRBJ1-5; 9 nucleotides match TRBD1. The germline V gene has CDR1 LGHNA and CDR2 YSLEER. The CDR3 is made up of 15 amino acids. With V trimmed by 4 bases and J by 4 bases, 5 bases remained unmatched. This CDR3 reads CASSLGQGPNQPQHF. CDR3 sequence (DNA): TGCGCCAGCAGCCTGGGACAGGGACCGAATCAGCCCCAGCATTTT.

This chain's CDR3 is CASSPGQDGTQYF. The CDR3 DNA follows: TGTGCCAGCTCACCCGGACAGGACGGGACCCAGTACTTC. The chain employs TRBV18 and TRBJ2-5; 7 bases align to TRBD1. Germline V CDR1 and CDR2: KGHSH, LQKENI. The V segment lost 3 bases and the J segment 7 bases; nucleotides outside the gene matches: 5. The CDR3 loop spans 13 amino acids.